One sample yielded the 20 T cell receptor beta chains listed below, sequenced in a study of identical twins (dated by TCRdb to the mid-2010s). The library was made by 5' RACE. The sequencer was an Illumina HiSeq 2000. Using fastp at Q25 and MiXCR, TCRdb reprocessed the public reads and kept productive beta chains. Each record represents a unique CDR3 protein, reported with the most common genes and DNA among its rows. This sample lists 350,000 or so distinct CDR3 sequences; 10% to 15% were detected once. The ten most abundant clones make up more than 6% of the sample. These data were also reused for a study on yellow fever vaccine responses in identical twins.

Sequencing was carried out using CD8+ T cells sorted from blood. The receptors here all came from a young woman in good health.

This clonotype was recorded many times. The rearrangement joins TRBV4-1 to TRBJ2-7, with 9 bases fitting TRBD2. The CDR3 totals 14 residues. Germline V gene data show CDR1 as MGHRA and CDR2 as YSYEKL. V lost 4 bases and J lost 5; bases outside the gene matches: 6. CDR3 coding DNA: TGCGCCAGCAGCCCCCGGGTAGCGGGAGACGAGCAGTACTTC. Its translation: CASSPRVAGDEQYF.

Ten or more counts support this clonotype. The J gene is TRBJ2-1, the V gene TRBV6-1, with 12 positions matching TRBD2. The germline CDR1 and CDR2 sequences are MNHNS and SASEGT. V lost 2 bases, J lost 9 bases, and 5 bases stayed unmatched. The CDR3 has 15 residues. The CDR3 here is CASSEKLAGGFEQFF. Written as DNA, the CDR3 is TGTGCCAGCAGTGAAAAACTAGCGGGAGGTTTTGAGCAGTTCTTC.

V and J are TRBV20-1 and TRBJ2-2; 8 bases align to TRBD2. The CDR3 loop spans 19 amino acids. The V gene's germline CDR1 is DFQATT and CDR2 SNEGSKA (reference sequence). Trimming took 1 base from V and 2 from J; bases not matched to a gene: 15. CDR3 protein: CSARGQIGLAQLNTGELFF. The DNA of the CDR3 is TGCAGTGCTAGAGGCCAGATCGGACTAGCTCAACTCAACACCGGGGAGCTGTTTTTT.

V usage is TRBV20-1 and J usage is TRBJ2-3; no firm D call. The ends were cut back, 6 bases at V and 11 bases at J, with 12 bases in the middle. Germline-derived CDR1 and CDR2 are DFQATT and SNEGSKA (reference sequence). The CDR3 is 10 amino acids. The CDR3 region is CSAVRGWQYF. The CDR3 region has the DNA TGCAGTGCCGTGCGAGGTTGGCAGTATTTT.

V gene TRBV11-2 combines with J gene TRBJ2-1; D unresolved. The germline V gene has CDR1 SGHAT and CDR2 FQNNGV. The CDR3 runs to 13 residues. The V gene lost 6 bases and the J gene lost 5 bases, with 11 bases spanning the gap. The CDR3: CASSLDPHNEQFF. CDR3 in DNA: TGTGCCAGCAGTCTAGACCCGCACAATGAGCAGTTCTTC.

This clonotype was picked up a small number of times. The V and J genes are TRBV10-2 and TRBJ2-7; D is uncertain. Germline CDR1 WSHSY, CDR2 SAAADI. The CDR3 sequence is 14 residues long. V lost 2 bases to trimming and J lost 7 bases, with 15 bases between them. The CDR3 here is CASSEGLEWCEQYV. DNA of the CDR3: TGCGCCAGCAGTGAGGGCCTAGAATGGTGTGAGCAGTACGTC.

This clonotype has just a few counts. This rearrangement joins TRBV5-1 to TRBJ2-1; maybe TRBD1 (5 bases). The CDR3 is 13 amino acids. V gave up 2 bases and J gave up 10 bases, with 13 bases separating them. In germline, CDR1 is SGHRS, CDR2 YFSETQ. This CDR3 reads CASSLRQLNEQFF. The CDR3 DNA follows: TGCGCCAGCAGCTTACGACAGTTAAACGAGCAGTTCTTC.

This clonotype showed up just a few times. The rearrangement joins TRBV9 to TRBJ2-3, with D possibly matching TRBD1 (5 bases). There are 15 residues in the CDR3. V lost 2 bases and J lost 0, with 10 bases in between. CDR1 and CDR2 from the germline V gene are SGDLS and YYNGEE. As DNA, the CDR3 is TGTGCCAGCAGCGTGGGGCAGACTAGCACAGATACGCAGTATTTT. This translates into CASSVGQTSTDTQYF.

This chain connects TRBV4-1 to TRBJ2-5; tentatively, D is TRBD2 (5 bases). CDR1 and CDR2 from the germline V gene are MGHRA and YSYEKL. The CDR3 contains 15 residues. Trimming took 1 base from V and 5 from J, leaving 14 bases between them. DNA for the CDR3: TGCGCCAGCAGCCAAGGCCTCGGGGTTGGGGAGACCCAGTACTTC. Amino acid sequence: CASSQGLGVGETQYF.

This clonotype was seen repeatedly, ten times or more. V usage is TRBV25-1 and J usage is TRBJ2-7, with D hard to call. The length of the CDR3 is 12 residues. In germline, CDR1 is MGHDK, CDR2 SYGVNS. V dropped 2 bases and J dropped 4 bases, with 6 bases sitting between them. The CDR3 is CASSEGDYEQYF. The DNA of the CDR3 is TGTGCCAGCAGTGAAGGGGATTACGAGCAGTACTTC.

The table lists this clonotype with a few counts. The chain carries TRBV6-5 and TRBJ2-7; no clear D gene. Trimming left V 2 bases short and J 6 bases short, with 11 bases between. Germline-derived CDR1 and CDR2 are MNHEY and SVGAGI. This CDR3 contains 13 residues. The CDR3 region is CASSYNTISEQYF. The DNA for the CDR3 is TGTGCCAGCAGTTACAACACGATCTCCGAGCAGTACTTC.

The chain uses TRBV20-1 and TRBJ2-4, with D maybe TRBD1 (6 bases). Germline CDR1 reads DFQATT; CDR2 reads SNEGSKA (reference sequence). This CDR3 region has 16 residues. Trimming removed 4 bases at V and 0 bases at J, with 16 bases between. The CDR3 region is CSAIIGTTLAKNIQYF. The CDR3 nucleotides read TGCAGTGCTATAATTGGGACAACCCTAGCCAAAAACATTCAGTACTTC.

This clonotype was detected ten times or more. The J gene is TRBJ2-7, the V gene TRBV10-3; D possibly corresponds to TRBD2 (6 bases). The V end was cut by 2 bases, the J end by 3 bases, with 14 bases between. The CDR3 is 15 residues long. Per the germline V gene, CDR1 is ENHRY and CDR2 is SYGVKD. CDR3 in DNA: TGTGCCATCAGTGAGGGTGGCGGGGCCAACTACGAGCAGTACTTC. Protein: CAISEGGGANYEQYF.

There are many counts of this clonotype. The CDR3 DNA reads as TGTGCCAGCAGTGAACGGGGGGATAGGGCCAATGAGCAGTTCTTC. Translation: CASSERGDRANEQFF. The chain couples TRBV25-1 to TRBJ2-1, with 7 bases aligning to TRBD2. The CDR3 length is 15 residues. The V and J ends lost 2 bases and 6 bases, in that order; junction bases with no gene match: 7. Germline lookup yields CDR1 MGHDK and CDR2 SYGVNS.

This clonotype was seen more than once but under ten times. The chain has TRBV20-1 and TRBJ2-3; TRBD2 aligns across 8 bases. V shed 0 bases and J 6 bases; nucleotides not matched to a gene: 8. The CDR3 is made up of 15 amino acids. Germline V gene data show CDR1 as DFQATT and CDR2 as SNEGSKA (reference sequence). The CDR3 region has the DNA TGCAGTGCTAGAGACGGGACTAGGGAGATGGATACGCAGTATTTT. Its protein is CSARDGTREMDTQYF.

This chain joins TRBV3-1 and TRBJ2-5, with D tentatively TRBD1 or TRBD2 (5 bases each). In germline, CDR1 is LGHDT, CDR2 YNNKEL (reference sequence). Trimming removed 2 bases at V and 3 bases at J, with 16 bases between. The CDR3 sequence is 16 residues long. Here the CDR3 reads CASSQYFRQGEETQYF. The CDR3 DNA follows: TGTGCCAGCAGCCAATATTTTCGGCAGGGAGAAGAGACCCAGTACTTC.

This clonotype has a count of ten or more. V is TRBV4-1 and J is TRBJ2-7; tentatively, D is TRBD2 (6 bases). Germline-derived CDR1 and CDR2 are MGHRA and YSYEKL. The CDR3 totals 15 residues. Trimming removed 1 base from V and 3 bases from J, with 13 bases in between. CDR3 nucleotides: TGCGCCAGCAGCCAAGGGTGGGGCGGGAACTACGAGCAGTACTTC. This gives the protein CASSQGWGGNYEQYF.

This clonotype turned up a few times. The chain employs TRBV29-1 and TRBJ2-1, with 7 bases fitting TRBD1. Per the germline V gene, CDR1 is SQVTM and CDR2 is ANQGSEA. The CDR3 loop spans 16 amino acids. V lost 1 base and J lost 5; bases outside the gene matches: 11. Here the CDR3 DNA reads TGCAGCGTTGAAGGGCCCCACGGGACAGACAACAATGAGCAGTTCTTC. It encodes CSVEGPHGTDNNEQFF.

This clonotype was counted a few times. The rearrangement uses TRBV28 and TRBJ2-4; TRBD2 agrees at 10 bases. V gave up 6 bases and J gave up 0 bases; unmatched junction bases: 8. Germline CDR1 and CDR2: MDHEN and SYDVKM. The CDR3 is 17 amino acids. The CDR3 bases are TGTGCCAGCAGCCGGAAGGGACTAGCGTCAGCCAAAAACATTCAGTACTTC. It yields the protein CASSRKGLASAKNIQYF.

The chain has TRBV10-1 and TRBJ1-3, with unresolved D. The CDR3 covers 15 residues. Per germline, CDR1 WNHNN and CDR2 SYGVQD (reference sequence). The ends were cut back, 3 bases at V and 0 bases at J, with 9 bases in the middle. This chain's CDR3 is CASSEGGSSGNTIYF. In nucleotides, the CDR3 is TGCGCCAGCAGTGAAGGCGGGAGCTCTGGAAACACCATATATTTT.